This is a list of T cell receptor beta chains from one sample in a study of T cells after yellow fever vaccination. TCRdb passed the 5' RACE reads through MiXCR, listing each CDR3 protein once. The data contain a few hundred thousand distinct CDR3 sequences, about 3% of them singletons. The material was CD4+ T cells sorted from PBMCs, obtained 10 days after the yellow fever booster vaccination. Source of these receptors: a man aged 18 to 30 who received the YFV17D yellow fever vaccine. Each CDR3 is given with its conserved first and last residue. The D gene is left open where the match is weak. Expanded clones are given a class, and other clones once, few, many or no size at all.

D gene	J gene	clone size	V gene	CDR3 length	CDR3 protein	CDR3 DNA
TRBD2	TRBJ2-5	.	TRBV5-1	15	CASSRRGGNEETQYF	TGCGCCAGCAGCCGGCGGGGGGGCAACGAGGAGACCCAGTACTTC
.	TRBJ2-3	few	TRBV5-4	12	CASSIHLFEQYF	TGTGCCAGCAGCATCCACCTCTTTGAACAGTATTTT
.	TRBJ2-5	many	TRBV18	14	CASSLGYGSETQYF	TGTGCCAGCTCACTCGGCTACGGCTCGGAGACCCAGTACTTC
.	TRBJ1-1	many	TRBV6-6	16	CASRYYTAAGNTEAFF	TGTGCCAGCAGGTATTATACGGCGGCAGGGAACACTGAAGCTTTCTTT
.	TRBJ2-7	many	TRBV7-9	17	CASSLASGGMESYEQYF	TGTGCCAGCAGCTTAGCATCAGGGGGGATGGAGTCCTACGAGCAGTACTTC
.	TRBJ2-5	.	TRBV3-1	14	CASNYPGGGETQYF	TGTGCCAGCAACTATCCAGGGGGAGGAGAGACCCAGTACTTC
.	TRBJ1-3	many	TRBV6-5	14	CASSSSRDGNTIYF	TGTGCCAGCAGTTCCTCCAGGGACGGAAACACCATATATTTT
.	TRBJ2-3	.	TRBV5-6	17	CASSLEEWTDRGDTQYF	TGTGCCAGCAGCTTGGAGGAATGGACGGACCGCGGAGATACGCAGTATTTT
TRBD2	TRBJ2-2	many	TRBV7-2	15	CASSLTSGGTGELFF	TGTGCCAGCAGCTTGACTAGCGGGGGGACCGGGGAGCTGTTTTTT
.	TRBJ2-5	.	TRBV7-6	14	CASSFGGAIETQYF	TGTGCCAGCAGCTTTGGGGGGGCAATAGAGACCCAGTACTTC
.	TRBJ2-2	.	TRBV9	16	CASSVDVEANTGELFF	TGTGCCAGCAGCGTAGATGTGGAAGCGAACACCGGGGAGCTGTTTTTT
.	TRBJ1-2	.	TRBV5-1	16	CASSLEVRGLGYGYTF	TGCGCCAGCAGCTTGGAGGTCAGGGGACTCGGCTATGGCTACACCTTC
TRBD1	TRBJ2-1	.	TRBV5-5	15	CASSLPGQDHNEQFF	TGTGCCAGCAGCTTGCCAGGACAGGACCACAATGAGCAGTTCTTC
TRBD2	TRBJ2-1	many	TRBV20-1	13	CSAWGTRANEQFF	TGCAGTGCTTGGGGGACTAGGGCTAATGAGCAGTTCTTC
TRBD2	TRBJ2-3	few	TRBV10-3	14	CAIGAGVSTDTQYF	TGTGCCATCGGAGCGGGGGTGAGCACAGATACGCAGTATTTT
.	TRBJ2-5	few	TRBV15	14	CATSRDRGRETQYF	TGTGCCACCAGCAGAGATCGGGGGCGGGAGACCCAGTACTTC
.	TRBJ2-6	many	TRBV10-3	17	CAISGEGAVSGANVLTF	TGTGCCATCAGTGGCGAGGGCGCGGTGTCTGGGGCCAACGTCCTGACTTTC
.	TRBJ2-7	many	TRBV12-3/TRBV12-4	12	CASSFSTGYTYF	TGTGCCAGCAGTTTTAGTACGGGTTACACGTACTTC
.	TRBJ2-1	.	TRBV20-1	14	CSATPPGWRNEQFF	TGCAGTGCTACACCCCCAGGGTGGCGCAATGAGCAGTTCTTC
TRBD1	TRBJ1-2	few	TRBV7-2	13	CASRLTTGATYTF	TGTGCCAGCAGACTTACTACAGGGGCGACCTACACCTTC
TRBD1	TRBJ1-1	.	TRBV7-2	15	CASSSGDRVSTEAFF	TGTGCCAGCAGCTCGGGAGACAGGGTTAGCACTGAAGCTTTCTTT
.	TRBJ2-5	many	TRBV7-2	14	CASSPGPRGETQYF	TGTGCCAGCAGCCCGGGACCGCGGGGAGAGACCCAGTACTTC
.	TRBJ1-1	few	TRBV20-1	14	CSARDLTGSTEAFF	TGCAGTGCTAGAGATCTAACGGGAAGCACTGAAGCTTTCTTT
.	TRBJ2-5	many	TRBV5-1	16	CASSWGDSTAGETQYF	TGCGCCAGCAGCTGGGGGGACTCCACCGCGGGCGAGACCCAGTACTTC
TRBD1	TRBJ2-1	few	TRBV6-2/TRBV6-3	17	CASLKGQGFSSYNEQFF	TGTGCCAGCCTCAAGGGACAGGGCTTTAGCTCCTACAATGAGCAGTTCTTC
.	TRBJ2-7	many	TRBV11-2	15	CASSLSVGETYEQYF	TGTGCCAGCAGCTTATCAGTAGGGGAAACCTACGAGCAGTACTTC
.	TRBJ2-4	few	TRBV4-3	14	CASSQETSKNIQYF	TGCGCCAGCAGCCAAGAAACCTCCAAAAACATTCAGTACTTC
.	TRBJ2-1	many	TRBV14	15	CASSLGPRARNEQFF	TGTGCCAGCAGCCTCGGGCCCCGGGCCAGGAATGAGCAGTTCTTC
TRBD2	TRBJ2-7	many	TRBV10-2	14	CASSLSGGLYEQYF	TGCGCCAGCAGTCTTAGCGGGGGGCTGTACGAGCAGTACTTC
.	TRBJ1-3	few	TRBV6-1	15	CASSEDGKSGNTIYF	TGTGCCAGCAGTGAAGACGGAAAGTCTGGAAACACCATATATTTT
.	TRBJ2-3	many	TRBV7-2	14	CASSFGQGTKTQYF	TGTGCCAGCAGCTTCGGCCAAGGAACTAAGACGCAGTATTTT
TRBD2	TRBJ2-5	few	TRBV5-1	19	CASSRGLAGGPLSPETQYF	TGCGCCAGCAGCCGGGGCCTGGCGGGGGGGCCACTATCTCCAGAGACCCAGTACTTC
TRBD1	TRBJ1-2	.	TRBV12-3/TRBV12-4	14	CASSPQQGSYGYTF	TGTGCCAGCAGTCCGCAACAGGGGAGCTATGGCTACACCTTC
.	TRBJ1-2	few	TRBV5-4	16	CASSPMASGISYGYTF	TGTGCCAGCAGCCCCATGGCATCAGGGATCAGCTATGGCTACACCTTC
TRBD1	TRBJ2-6	few	TRBV5-6	17	CASPRDRGLAGANVLTF	TGTGCCAGTCCCCGGGACAGGGGGCTAGCCGGGGCCAACGTCCTGACTTTC
TRBD1	TRBJ2-1	many	TRBV7-2	14	CASSGTGWSNEQFF	TGTGCCAGCAGCGGGACAGGGTGGTCCAATGAGCAGTTCTTC
.	TRBJ2-7	many	TRBV11-2	15	CASSLGSGNAYEQYF	TGTGCCAGCAGCTTAGGTTCGGGGAATGCCTACGAGCAGTACTTC
.	TRBJ1-1	.	TRBV5-8	13	CASSFWGGTEAFF	TGTGCCAGCAGCTTTTGGGGAGGCACTGAAGCTTTCTTT
.	TRBJ1-1	.	TRBV6-1	15	CASSEVGHGTGEAFF	TGTGCCAGCAGTGAAGTGGGACACGGGACGGGGGAAGCTTTCTTT